This T cell receptor (beta chain) stems from a study of blood T cell repertoires in COVID-19. Study at large: The study drew acute and convalescent COVID-19 samples from the United States, Italy and Spain.

Sequencing was performed with immunoSEQ multiplex PCR; in TCRdb, only in-frame clones are kept and a portion is missing. Of 150,000 to 200,000 clones listed, around 83% are singletons. Enrolment of Seattle patients took place during active infection, and they were followed longitudinally. The CDR3 spans 15 residues. Looked up from germline, CDR1 is LGHDT and CDR2 is YNNKEL (reference sequence). V trimming: 4 bases; J trimming: 15 bases; junction bases outside the gene matches: 12. The receptor was derived from a woman between 65 and 79 years old with COVID-19, enrolled during active disease. The V call is TRBV3-1 (or the pseudogene TRBV3-2), the J call TRBJ2-1; the match to TRBD2 covers 13 bases. The sequenced sample consisted of peripheral blood. CDR3 protein: CASSLGLAGVYLSFF. Written as DNA, the CDR3 is TGTGCCAGCAGCCTAGGACTAGCGGGAGTCTACCTATCGTTCTTC.